This passage covers 12 T cell receptor beta chains from one sample sequenced in a study of CXCR3-negative and CXCR3-positive naive CD8 T cells. The study, taken as a whole, reports: CXCR3-negative naive cells had less hydrophobic TRB CDR3s than did CXCR3-positive naive cells.

No antigen has been assigned to these receptors. The authors prepared UMI-labeled TRB cDNA libraries by 5' RACE. Using the 5' RACE reads, TCRdb records one entry per CDR3 protein without DNA. This sample lists roughly 7,200 distinct CDR3 sequences; its ten largest clones have roughly 1.4%. The specimen was naive CXCR3+ CD8+ T cells from blood. The subset denotes: CD45RO-CCR7+CD27+CD95- naive CD8+ T cells expressing CXCR3 (TNR3+). The receptor source for this set is a human donor in good health. Some clones in this sample may be carry-over from other donors' samples.

The CDR3 loop is CASSGAGLRYEQYF. V gene TRBV5-1 combines with J gene TRBJ2-7; TCRdb selects TRBD1, and the lack of DNA leaves this call unchecked. This CDR3 is 14 amino acids long. CDR1 is SGHRS, CDR2 YFSETQ, per germline.

By frequency, this clonotype is medium-sized. The V call is TRBV4-1, the J call TRBJ2-7; the D gene TCRdb calls, TRBD2, cannot be checked with no DNA. Per the germline V gene, CDR1 is MGHRA and CDR2 is YSYEKL. The CDR3 has 16 amino acids. CDR3 sequence reads: CASSQVGTSAYYEQYF.

The chain carries TRBV19 and TRBJ1-2. This CDR3 region has 13 residues. Germline V CDR1 and CDR2: LNHDA, SQIVND (reference sequence). The CDR3 loop is CASSISGGYGYTF.

Frequency places this clonotype as medium-sized. The chain is built from TRBV29-1 and TRBJ2-4; TCRdb reports TRBD1, a call that lacks DNA to check it against. The CDR3 has 15 amino acids. In germline, CDR1 is SQVTM, CDR2 ANQGSEA. CDR3 residues: CSVEDRTGGENIQYF. Together with reference TRBV29-1 and TRBJ2-4, the CDR3 gives the full variable domain: SAVISQKPSRDICQRGTSLTIQCQVDSQVTMMFWYRQQPGQSLTLIATANQGSEATYESGFVIDKFPISRPNLTFSTLTVSNMSPEDSSIYLCSVEDRTGGENIQYFGAGTRLSVL.

This clonotype counts as medium-sized by frequency. The chain recombines TRBV29-1 with TRBJ1-1. The CDR3 has 12 amino acids. CDR1 and CDR2 from the germline V gene are SQVTM and ANQGSEA. The chain's CDR3 is CSVAFQTTEAFF.

Its frequency marks this clonotype as medium-sized. The V and J genes are TRBV4-1 and TRBJ2-1; TCRdb picks TRBD2, but there is no DNA to check that call. Germline V gene data show CDR1 as MGHRA and CDR2 as YSYEKL. This CDR3 contains 16 residues. The CDR3 here is CASSQSSGPSYNEQFF.

This chain connects TRBV6-5 to TRBJ2-3; there is no DNA to check the TCRdb D call of TRBD1. The germline gives CDR1 MNHEY, CDR2 SVGAGI. The CDR3 covers 16 residues. The CDR3 loop reads CASTSAPGIHSDTQYF.

This clonotype ranks as medium-sized in terms of frequency. The chain uses TRBV7-2 and TRBJ1-6; checking the TCRdb D call of TRBD1 is not possible without DNA. CDR1 and CDR2 from the germline V gene are SGHTA and FQGNSA. This CDR3 is built from 14 residues. CDR3 residues: CASSPSTDSSPLHF.

V and J are TRBV6-2 or TRBV6-3 and TRBJ2-1; TCRdb returns TRBD1, unconfirmable since there is no DNA. The germline V gene encodes CDR1 MNHEY and CDR2 SVGEGT. The CDR3 length is 12 residues. This CDR3 is CASSHPFWEQFF.

This clonotype is labeled medium-sized based on frequency. This chain joins TRBV6-2 or TRBV6-3 and TRBJ1-1. The CDR3 is 14 residues long. In germline, CDR1 is MNHEY, CDR2 SVGEGT. The CDR3 loop is CASSHGPMNTEAFF.

By frequency, this clonotype registers medium-sized. The chain uses TRBV29-1 and TRBJ1-2; absent DNA, TCRdb's TRBD1 call cannot be checked. The CDR3 spans 11 residues. Germline V CDR1 and CDR2: SQVTM, ANQGSEA. The CDR3 sequence is CSVAWQGGYTF.

V gene TRBV29-1 combines with J gene TRBJ2-1. This CDR3 contains 14 residues. In germline, CDR1 is SQVTM, CDR2 ANQGSEA. The CDR3 reads CSVVRGSSYNEQFF.